The rows below give T cell receptor beta chains drawn from one sample of a study of T cell responses to AZD1222 COVID-19 vaccine. Sequencing was performed with immunoSEQ multiplex PCR; in TCRdb, only in-frame clones are kept and a portion is missing. The table has some 120,000 clones, about 79% seen once. Specimen: peripheral blood, collected 28 days after the second AZD1222 dose. The receptor source for this set is an adult who received the AZD1222 COVID-19 vaccine. Each CDR3 is given with its conserved first and last residue. D genes are given only for firm matches. Clone size appears in some rows only: once, few, many, or a class for an expanded clone.

D	V	size	J	DNA	CDR3
TRBD2	TRBV19	-	TRBJ2-6	TGTGCCAGTAGTTGGCAGGGAGGGACTGGGGCCAACGTCCTGACTTTC	CASSWQGGTGANVLTF
-	TRBV7-2	-	TRBJ2-2	TGTGCCAGCAGCTTACTGGGGAACACCGGGGAGCTGTTTTTT	CASSLLGNTGELFF
-	TRBV28	-	TRBJ2-7	TGTGCCAGCAGTGCATCCTACGAGCAGTACTTC	CASSASYEQYF
-	TRBV10-1	-	TRBJ2-3	TGCGCCAGCAGTTTCGCTACGCCAGATACGCAGTATTTT	CASSFATPDTQYF
-	TRBV28	-	TRBJ1-5	TGTGCCAGCAGTTTTATACAGGGACAGCCCCAGCATTTT	CASSFIQGQPQHF
-	TRBV10-2	few	TRBJ1-6	TGCGCCAGCAGTGATGGGCGAGGGTCGATTTCACCCCTCCACTTT	CASSDGRGSISPLHF
TRBD1	TRBV5-4	-	TRBJ1-2	TGTGCCAGCAGGTCCGGGACAGGCTATGGCTACACCTTC	CASRSGTGYGYTF
-	TRBV4-1	-	TRBJ2-7	TGCGCCAGCAGCCAAGAGCCAGAGTCGTACGAGCAGTACTTC	CASSQEPESYEQYF
-	TRBV10-2	-	TRBJ2-1	TGCGCCAGCAATACGGGCGGGGCGAGCTCCTACAATGAGCAGTTCTTC	CASNTGGASSYNEQFF
-	TRBV5-6	-	TRBJ1-1	TGTGCCAGCAGCTTCAGAGGGTCCATGAACACTGAAGCTTTCTTT	CASSFRGSMNTEAFF
-	TRBV6-6	-	TRBJ1-2	TGTGCCAGCGACCCGACAGTTCCTACTCGGCGCGGCTACACCTTC	CASDPTVPTRRGYTF
TRBD1	TRBV30	-	TRBJ1-6	TGTGCCTGGAGGGGACAGGGGCGGTCACCCCTCCACTTT	CAWRGQGRSPLHF
-	TRBV5-1	-	TRBJ2-2	TGCGCCAGCAGCTCCACCGGGGAGCTGTTTTTT	CASSSTGELFF
-	TRBV10-1	-	TRBJ1-1	TGCGCCAGCAGCAAAACAGGGACGAACACTGAAGCTTTCTTT	CASSKTGTNTEAFF
-	TRBV7-6	-	TRBJ2-7	TGTGCCAGCAGCACGGGGGGGACAGTGCTATCCTACGAGCAGTACTTC	CASSTGGTVLSYEQYF
-	TRBV20-1	-	TRBJ1-2	TGCAGTGTTTGGGGGGGCTATGGCTACACCTTC	CSVWGGYGYTF
-	TRBV18	-	TRBJ2-7	TGTGCCAGCTCACCGGCAAGGGGCCCCTCCTACGAGCAGTACTTC	CASSPARGPSYEQYF
TRBD1	TRBV6-2/TRBV6-3	few	TRBJ1-1	TGTGCCAGCAGTTACGACAGGGAAGGTTTTAGGACTGAAGCTTTCTTT	CASSYDREGFRTEAFF
-	TRBV4-1	-	TRBJ1-2	TGCGCCAGCAGCCAACTGACAGGCGGTTATGGCTACACCTTC	CASSQLTGGYGYTF
-	TRBV7-3	-	TRBJ1-5	TGTGCCAGCAGCTTAATTCTCTGGGTTAGCAATCAGCCCCAGCATTTT	CASSLILWVSNQPQHF
-	TRBV4-1	-	TRBJ1-5	TGCGCCAGCAGCCATAGCAATCAGCCCCAGCATTTT	CASSHSNQPQHF
-	TRBV28	-	TRBJ2-7	TGTGCCAGCAGTTCGTCCAGGGACGAGCAGTACTTC	CASSSSRDEQYF
TRBD1	TRBV5-6	-	TRBJ2-7	TGTGCCAGCAGCCGGGGACAGTCCTACGAGCAGTACTTC	CASSRGQSYEQYF
-	TRBV18	-	TRBJ1-1	TGTGCCAGCTCCACCACTTTAAAACAGGGTTTTTCGAATGACGGCACTGAAGCTTTCTTT	CASSTTLKQGFSNDGTEAFF
-	TRBV5-4	-	TRBJ2-3	TGTGCCAGCAGCGGCGATTACACAGATACGCAGTATTTT	CASSGDYTDTQYF
TRBD1	TRBV14	-	TRBJ1-2	TGTGCCAGCAGCCGAACGGGACAGAACTATGGCTACACCTTC	CASSRTGQNYGYTF
-	TRBV3-1/TRBV3-2	-	TRBJ2-5	TGTGCCAGCAGCCAAGAGGGGACCGGGGGACCTAGGTACTTC	CASSQEGTGGPRYF
-	TRBV9	-	TRBJ2-2	TGTGCCAGCAGCGTCGACCCCCGGGGGACCGGGGAGCTGTTTTTT	CASSVDPRGTGELFF
-	TRBV6-5	-	TRBJ1-2	TGTGCCAGCAGTCTGACGAGGTTGGTCTATGGCTACACCTTC	CASSLTRLVYGYTF
TRBD1	TRBV6-5	-	TRBJ1-5	TGTGCCAGCAGCCGTGGACAGGGGTTCAATCAGCCCCAGCATTTT	CASSRGQGFNQPQHF
-	TRBV19	-	TRBJ1-2	TGTGCCAGTAGTATTCCAGGGGTCCATGGCTACACCTTC	CASSIPGVHGYTF
-	TRBV5-1	-	TRBJ2-5	TGCGCCAGCAGCTTGGATGGAAAAAGTCCGGGACCCTTGGGTCGGACCCAGTACTTC	CASSLDGKSPGPLGRTQYF